This TCR beta chain was captured by sequencing in a study of early stage breast cancer tumors (dated by TCRdb to 2017 to 2019). General notes on the study: Of the 15 or so invasive breast tumors, roughly eleven were found to be estrogen receptor-positive, progesterone receptor-positive and HER2-negative. Of the roughly 12 ER+/PR+/HER2- tumors, eight were classified as invasive ductal carcinomas and four as invasive lobular carcinomas. A read coverage of roughly 10-fold per sample was achieved on average. Across all samples, roughly 2,800,000 templates representing approximately 1,000,000 unique clonotypes were detected. Overall study outcomes, separate from this receptor: Chain pairing and functional markers such as CD4, CD8 and FOXP3 were missed by bulk genomic DNA sequencing of unsorted cells. Analysis by tumor subtype was prevented by the small cohort size. Approximately 2.3-fold higher T cell density and higher clonality were observed in tumors than in adjacent normal breast tissue. Greater similarity was observed between blood and normal breast repertoires than between blood and tumor repertoires, and tumor was distinguished from normal in about 90% of the 16 patients when each tissue was compared with blood. Enriched TCRB sequences shared across patients were mostly commonly generated sequences, unlikely to play an important role in the tumor microenvironment.

Based on the germline V gene, the CDR1 and CDR2 sequences are MGHDK and SYGVNS. Including cysteine and phenylalanine, the CDR3 has 15 amino acids. Only CDR3 DNA remains: 45 bases, in frame from the first base. The junction shows trimming of 3 bases on V and 8 bases on J, and the gene matches do not reach 8 bases of it. For this clone: The antigen this receptor binds is unknown. The sample holds no much larger clone one base away, and base qualities are not on file.

Each sample was amplified in two independent genomic DNA replicates, using approximately 0.5 ug for blood and around 1.5 ug for tumor or normal breast. TCRB sequencing of genomic DNA was carried out with the ImmunoSeq Intro kit according to the manufacturer's instructions. Multiplex PCR was run for 30 to 40 cycles using proprietary primers and spike-in control sequences for absolute quantification. Single-end 150-bp reads were used to sequence an 87-bp fragment covering the CDR3 and the flanking V and J genes. Each lane of an Illumina MiSeq using version 3.0 chemistry carried seven multiplexed samples, with two replicates per sample. In the paper's pipeline: Raw data were processed with the vendor's proprietary pipeline, and both replicates were merged into a single result per sample. Clonotypes were defined as productive rearrangements sharing the V-gene family, CDR3 amino acid sequence and J-gene segment. To compute clonality, the normalized Shannon entropy (Pielou evenness) of TCRB abundances was subtracted from 1. To estimate T cell density, the total number of templates was divided by the number of input cells, which was inferred from the amount of DNA input. Recon with default parameters was used to estimate total repertoire diversity and clonality. A clonotype counted as tumor-enriched if its abundance in tumor exceeded 0.1% and was at least 32-fold higher than its abundance in normal breast. TCRdb limited this immuneACCESS table to in-frame rearrangements with V and J called. A share of clones is missing; checked studies link under half to unresolved V genes, and the rest is unexplained. V and J calls and clone size are copied from that table; D and trimming were computed from the DNA. The sample table lists around 30,000 clones, 72% of them with a count of one. The ten largest clonotypes hold around a third of the sample.

The study profiled bulk TCR beta-chain repertoires in matched peripheral blood, tumor and adjacent normal breast tissue taken from approximately 15 patients with early-stage breast cancer. Before surgery, about 5-11 mL of whole blood was collected into EDTA tubes and then processed within 2 hours. Ficoll-Paque centrifugation in SepMate-50 tubes was used to isolate peripheral blood mononuclear cells. PBMCs were cryopreserved in aliquots of 2 to 4 million cells in roughly 90% FBS with about 10% DMSO and kept in liquid nitrogen. Genomic DNA was extracted with the Qiagen AllPrep DNA/RNA Mini kit. The sequenced material came from blood. The chain is made from TRBV25-1 and TRBJ1-4; 8 central bases correspond to TRBD1. This TCR was recovered from a person aged 50 to 59 with breast cancer. The DNA reads TGTGCCAGCAGTGATAACTGGCAGGGGGCGGAAAAACTGTTTTTT. Translated, it gives CASSDNWQGAEKLFF.